This TCR beta chain is drawn from a study of shared clonotypes between healthy human individuals (dated by TCRdb to the early 2020s). About the study as a whole: Three men and a couple of women, aged 18 to 49 years, made up the cohort. For each donor, CD4 naive and CD4 memory were each run on three plates, CD8 naive on two plates, and CD8 memory on one plate. To estimate repertoire size and how much clonotype sharing occurs between individuals, the study deeply sequenced the blood TCR repertoires of several healthy adults. Libraries were prepared and TCR repertoires were sequenced by different laboratories using diverse techniques, in order to increase sequencing depth and limit assay-specific biases. Each donor's leukapheresis produced roughly between roughly 0.94 and 9.5 billion PBMCs.

This clone came up a few times. Its antigen specificity is not known. Per-base qualities were not stored, and no clone one base away is much larger. TCR CDR3 regions were amplified from genomic DNA by multiplex PCR using the deep immunoSEQ assay. Extracted genomic DNA from each cell subset was distributed evenly across all wells of several immunoSEQ 96-well plates, and each plate was treated as a replicate. Each replicate PCR for sorted subsets received roughly 0.2 ug genomic DNA, equal to about 30,000 T cell genomes. Purified libraries were quantified with a Qubit 3.0 fluorometer, sized on a Bioanalyzer 2100, and re-quantified with the KAPA Library Quantification kit. Every immunoSEQ 96-well plate was sequenced on a dedicated single-read 150-cycle Illumina NextSeq 550 flow cell. The paper's data handling went like this. Because the immunoSEQ output included only junctional sequences and no quality scores, the filtering could not be the same as the filtering used for full-length reads. To assign V/J genes and CDR3, sequences were annotated against IMGT germline references using PyIR, a Python wrapper for IgBLAST v1.9. Reads were filtered out if the reads had weak V/J assignments (E-value above 1e-6), no CDR3, stop codons, out-of-frame junctions, or ambiguous translated residues. A V3J clonotype was defined by an identical inferred V gene, J gene, and CDR3 amino acid sequence. Percentage overlap between repertoires was calculated by dividing the number of shared unique clonotypes by the size of the smaller repertoire. Richness of each repertoire was evaluated using RTK rarefaction, the Chao1 estimator, and Recon v2.1 estimates of unobserved clonotypes. OLGA was used to compute generation probabilities for all TCRbeta clonotypes that the gDNA method yielded from a handful of donors. TCRdb obtained this table from immuneACCESS and retained in-frame rearrangements with V and J assigned. These tables miss some clones; where compared with another copy, unresolved V genes account for less than half of the shortfall, and the remainder is unexplained. V, J and clone size derive from that table, while D and trimming were established from the DNA sequence. This sample gives roughly 2.2 million clones in total; about nine tenths of them show up just once. The ten top clones hold 0.37% of the sample.

Trimming takes 3 bases from V and 14 bases from J, and the germline ends sit 19 bases apart. CDR1 and CDR2, looked up from the germline V gene, are LGHNA and YNFKEQ. Including the terminal cysteine and phenylalanine, the CDR3 comprises 14 residues. Only the CDR3 DNA is retained, 42 bases long and in frame from the first base. Healthy HIV-negative adults with no recently reported acute infections or vaccinations were included as donors. Every donor was a Caucasian adult residing in Nashville, Tennessee, USA. Magnetic negative selection was used to enrich CD4+ T cells, after which naive cells were positively selected on CD45RA and the negative fraction became the memory subset. Blood was collected by leukapheresis, and PBMCs were isolated by Ficoll-Histopaque density gradient centrifugation and then cryopreserved in liquid nitrogen vapor phase. Purity and quantity of every magnetically sorted T cell population were checked by analytical flow cytometry. From each sorted fraction, genomic DNA was isolated and quantified by UV absorbance on a Nanodrop 2000c.

Findings and caveats that apply to the study as a whole: Sampling was restricted to blood, and TCR repertoires in tissues likely differ from the TCR repertoires found in blood. Naive subsets generally had larger estimated clonotype richness than memory subsets did. Even with the large sequencing depth, rarefaction of the sorted-subset datasets indicated that sequencing was incomplete. Compared with non-shared clonotypes, the clonotypes found in all four sorted-subset donors had higher generation probabilities. Pairwise subsampling indicated that sequencing depth was expected to affect the degree of clonotype sharing among donors. Across four donors, approximately 4.6% of naive CD4, roughly 3.3% of naive CD8, roughly 2.2% of memory CD4, and under 0.45% of memory CD8 clonotypes were shared. Because the study included a small number of donors, the genetic and exposure-history diversity represented was limited.

The source is a young man in good health. Some clones in this sample may be carry-over from other donors' samples. Sequenced: naive CD4+ T cells from PBMCs. According to the study, the label for this sample's cell subset or site signals: CD45RA+ positively selected. The chain was built from TRBV4-2 and TRBJ1-4; perhaps TRBD1 is the D gene, with 6 bases matching. The bases read TGTGCCAGCAGCCACCCCGGGACACAGAAGGTCCTGTTTTTT. Translated, it gives CASSHPGTQKVLFF.